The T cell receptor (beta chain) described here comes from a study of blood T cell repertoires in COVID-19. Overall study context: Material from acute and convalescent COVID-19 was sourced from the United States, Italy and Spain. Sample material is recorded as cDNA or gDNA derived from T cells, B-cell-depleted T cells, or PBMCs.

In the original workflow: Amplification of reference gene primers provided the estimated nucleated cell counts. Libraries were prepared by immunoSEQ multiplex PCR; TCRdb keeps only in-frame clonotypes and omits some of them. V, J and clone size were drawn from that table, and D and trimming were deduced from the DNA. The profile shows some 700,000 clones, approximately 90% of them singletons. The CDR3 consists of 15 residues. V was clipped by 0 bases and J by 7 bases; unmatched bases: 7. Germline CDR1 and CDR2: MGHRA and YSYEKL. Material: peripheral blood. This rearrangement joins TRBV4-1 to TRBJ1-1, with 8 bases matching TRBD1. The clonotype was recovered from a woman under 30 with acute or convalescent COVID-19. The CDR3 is CASSQETGGGNEAFF. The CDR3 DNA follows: TGCGCCAGCAGCCAAGAAACAGGGGGGGGGAATGAAGCTTTCTTT.